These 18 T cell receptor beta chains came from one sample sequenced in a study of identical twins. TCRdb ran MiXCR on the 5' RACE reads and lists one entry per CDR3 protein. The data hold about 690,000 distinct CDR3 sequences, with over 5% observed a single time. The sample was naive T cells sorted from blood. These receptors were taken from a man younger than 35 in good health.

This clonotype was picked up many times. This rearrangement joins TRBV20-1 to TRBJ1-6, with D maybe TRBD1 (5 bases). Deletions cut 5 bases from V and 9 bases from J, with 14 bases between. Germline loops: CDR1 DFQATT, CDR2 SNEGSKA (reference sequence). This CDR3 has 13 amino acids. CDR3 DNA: TGCAGTGCTTCCCGGGGACTTACTTCACCCCTCCACTTT. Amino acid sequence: CSASRGLTSPLHF.

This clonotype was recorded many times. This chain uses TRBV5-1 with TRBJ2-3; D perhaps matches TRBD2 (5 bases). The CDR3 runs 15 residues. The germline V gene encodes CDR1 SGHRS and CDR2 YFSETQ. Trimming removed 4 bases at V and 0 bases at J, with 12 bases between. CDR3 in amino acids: CASSLQRRSTDTQYF. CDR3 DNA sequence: TGCGCCAGCAGCCTACAGCGGAGGAGCACAGATACGCAGTATTTT.

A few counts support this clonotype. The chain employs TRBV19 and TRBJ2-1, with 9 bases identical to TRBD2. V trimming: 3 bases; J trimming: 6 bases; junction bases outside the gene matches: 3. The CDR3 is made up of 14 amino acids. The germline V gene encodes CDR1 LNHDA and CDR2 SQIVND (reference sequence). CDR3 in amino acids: CASSISGSGNEQFF. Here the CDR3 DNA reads TGTGCCAGTAGTATTAGCGGGAGTGGCAATGAGCAGTTCTTC. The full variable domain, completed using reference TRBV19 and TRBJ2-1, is DGGITQSPKYLFRKEGQNVTLSCEQNLNHDAMYWYRQDPGQGLRLIYYSQIVNDFQKGDIAEGYSVSREKKESFPLTVTSAQKNPTAFYLCASSISGSGNEQFFGPGTRLTVL.

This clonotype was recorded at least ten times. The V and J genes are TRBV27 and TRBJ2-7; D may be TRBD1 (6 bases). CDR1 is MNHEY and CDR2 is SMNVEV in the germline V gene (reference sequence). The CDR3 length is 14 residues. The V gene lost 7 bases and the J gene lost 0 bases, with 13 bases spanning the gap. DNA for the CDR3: TGTGCCAGCAAGGACAGCTGGGGCTCCTACGAGCAGTACGTC. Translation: CASKDSWGSYEQYV.

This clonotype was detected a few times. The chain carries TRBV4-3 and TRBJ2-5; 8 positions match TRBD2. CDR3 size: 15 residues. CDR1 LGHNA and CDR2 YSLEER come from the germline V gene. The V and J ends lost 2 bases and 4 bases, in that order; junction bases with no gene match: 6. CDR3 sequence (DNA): TGCGCCAGCAGCCAAAGCGGGAGTCTAGGAGAGACCCAGTACTTC. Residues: CASSQSGSLGETQYF.

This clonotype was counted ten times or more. The CDR3, as DNA: TGTGCCACCTCGCCTCTAGAGGGCGAGCAGTACTTC. It encodes CATSPLEGEQYF. This rearrangement joins TRBV10-3 to TRBJ2-7, with D tentatively TRBD2 (5 bases). In germline, CDR1 is ENHRY, CDR2 SYGVKD. Between the trimmed V and J ends, which lost 10 bases and 6 bases, there was a span of 16 bases. The CDR3 runs 12 residues.

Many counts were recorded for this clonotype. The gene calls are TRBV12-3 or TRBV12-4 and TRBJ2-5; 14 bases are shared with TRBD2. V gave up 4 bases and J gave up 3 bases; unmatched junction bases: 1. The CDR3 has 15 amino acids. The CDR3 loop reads CASSSGLAGEETQYF. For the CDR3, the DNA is TGTGCCAGCAGTTCGGGACTAGCGGGAGAAGAGACCCAGTACTTC.

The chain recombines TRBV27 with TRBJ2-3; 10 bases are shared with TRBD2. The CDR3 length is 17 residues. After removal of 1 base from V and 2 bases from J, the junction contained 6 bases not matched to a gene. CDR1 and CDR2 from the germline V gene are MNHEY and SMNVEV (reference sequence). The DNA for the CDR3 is TGTGCCAGCAGTTTATTCGGACTAGCGGTAGACACAGATACGCAGTATTTT. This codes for CASSLFGLAVDTDTQYF.

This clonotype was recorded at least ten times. The CDR3 DNA is TGCGCCAGCAGCCAAGAGATAGGTGGTTTTATGGATGAGCAGTTCTTC. This gives the protein CASSQEIGGFMDEQFF. The V call is TRBV4-1, the J call TRBJ2-1; unclear D gene. Germline V gene sequence: CDR1 MGHRA, CDR2 YSYEKL. This CDR3 has 16 residues. V dropped 0 bases and J dropped 8 bases, with 17 bases sitting between them.

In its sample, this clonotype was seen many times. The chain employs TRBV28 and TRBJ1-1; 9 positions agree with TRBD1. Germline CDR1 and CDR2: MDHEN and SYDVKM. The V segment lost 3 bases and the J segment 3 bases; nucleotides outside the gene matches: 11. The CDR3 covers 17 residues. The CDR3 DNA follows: TGTGCCAGCAGTTTCCTCGGGACAGGGATAAAGGACACTGAAGCTTTCTTT. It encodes CASSFLGTGIKDTEAFF.

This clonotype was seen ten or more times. The CDR3 sequence: CASSQDLAGADWRELFF. The DNA of the CDR3 is TGCGCCAGCAGCCAAGACTTGGCAGGCGCGGATTGGAGGGAGCTGTTTTTT. The chain recombines TRBV4-3 with TRBJ2-2; no clear D. The germline V gene encodes CDR1 LGHNA and CDR2 YSLEER. Trimming stripped 0 bases from V and 9 bases from J, with 20 bases between. The CDR3 is made up of 17 amino acids.

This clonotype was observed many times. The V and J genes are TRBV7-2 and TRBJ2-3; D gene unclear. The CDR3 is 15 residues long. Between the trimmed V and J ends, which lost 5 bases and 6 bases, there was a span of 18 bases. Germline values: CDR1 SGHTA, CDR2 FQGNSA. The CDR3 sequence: CASSLTALQSDTQYF. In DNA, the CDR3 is TGTGCCAGCAGCCTTACGGCCTTGCAAAGCGATACGCAGTATTTT.

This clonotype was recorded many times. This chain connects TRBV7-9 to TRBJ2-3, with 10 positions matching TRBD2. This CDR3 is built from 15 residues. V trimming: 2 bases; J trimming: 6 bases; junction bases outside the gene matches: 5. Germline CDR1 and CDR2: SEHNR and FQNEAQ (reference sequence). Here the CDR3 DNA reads TGTGCCAGCAGCTTAATGAGCGGGAGGGGTGATACGCAGTATTTT. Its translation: CASSLMSGRGDTQYF.

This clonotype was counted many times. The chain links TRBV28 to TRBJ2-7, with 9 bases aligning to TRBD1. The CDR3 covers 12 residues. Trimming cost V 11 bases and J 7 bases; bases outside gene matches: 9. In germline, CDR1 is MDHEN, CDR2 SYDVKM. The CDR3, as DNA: TGTGCCGAGGCCGGGACAGGGCGTGAGCAGTACTTC. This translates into CAEAGTGREQYF.

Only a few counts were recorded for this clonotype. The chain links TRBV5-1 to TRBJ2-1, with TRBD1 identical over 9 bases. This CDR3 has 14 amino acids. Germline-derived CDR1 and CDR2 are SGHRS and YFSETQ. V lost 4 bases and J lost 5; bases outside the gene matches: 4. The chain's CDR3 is CASSGQGSDNEQFF. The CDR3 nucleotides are TGCGCCAGCAGCGGACAGGGGTCGGACAATGAGCAGTTCTTC.

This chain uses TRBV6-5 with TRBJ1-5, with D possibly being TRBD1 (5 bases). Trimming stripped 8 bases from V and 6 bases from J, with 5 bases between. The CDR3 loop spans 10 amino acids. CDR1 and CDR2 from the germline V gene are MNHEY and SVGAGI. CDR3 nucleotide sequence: TGTGCCAGCGGGACTCAGCCCCAGCATTTT. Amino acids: CASGTQPQHF.

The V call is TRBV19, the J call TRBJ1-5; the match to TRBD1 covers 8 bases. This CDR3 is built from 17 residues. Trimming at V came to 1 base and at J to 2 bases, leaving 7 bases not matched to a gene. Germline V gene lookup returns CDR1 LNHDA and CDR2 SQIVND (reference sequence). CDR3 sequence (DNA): TGTGCCAGTAGTATAGCCCAGGGGGCGAACGGCAATCAGCCCCAGCATTTT. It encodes CASSIAQGANGNQPQHF.

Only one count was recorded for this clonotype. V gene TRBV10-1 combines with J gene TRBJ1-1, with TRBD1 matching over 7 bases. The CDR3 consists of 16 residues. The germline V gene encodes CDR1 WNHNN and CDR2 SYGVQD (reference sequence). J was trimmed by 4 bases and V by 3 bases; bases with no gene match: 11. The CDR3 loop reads CASSEEGDSRRTEAFF. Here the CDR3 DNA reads TGCGCCAGCAGTGAAGAAGGGGACAGCCGGCGCACTGAAGCTTTCTTT.